Given below is one T cell receptor (beta chain) in context. Its specificity is unknown. Each CDR3 protein is one row after TCRdb ran MiXCR on the 5' RACE reads. Here the sample spans some 600,000 distinct CDR3 sequences, roughly 17% being singletons. The sample comes from a study of T-cell memory formation after mild COVID-19. Whole-study context: There were largely donor-specific TCR clusters. The study's findings and limits: Researchers could not confirm that second-wave clones peaking on day 37 targeted SARS-CoV-2. The pre-infection memory compartment contained some responding clones, suggesting cross-reactive memory joined. Those CD4+ clones that contracted were mainly in CM and EM (CD8+ ones in EMRA).

The receptor was isolated from an adult woman who had mild COVID-19 (a few samples of this study predate the infection). Cell type and time point are not known. Sequenced material: PBMCs or a T cell subset sorted from them (not recorded which).

The CDR3 protein is CASSLGTRLDEQYF. As DNA, the CDR3 is TGTGCCAGCAGCTTGGGAACTAGGTTGGACGAGCAGTACTTC. The chain employs TRBV5-4 and TRBJ2-7, with D maybe TRBD2 (5 bases). Germline CDR1 reads SGHNT; CDR2 reads YYREEE (reference sequence). There are 14 residues in the CDR3. V was cut by 0 bases and J by 5 bases, with 12 bases left in between.